The present T cell receptor (beta chain) was sequenced within a study of brain T cells in children with intractable seizures. This sample's time point: blood from clinic visit 5 months post-surgery; TSC patient then seizure free. Sequencing was limited to surgery cases with top T cell transcript signatures in brain tissue. Patients received at least one anti-epileptic drug before surgery. Clones were sequenced by immunoSEQ multiplex PCR, and TCRdb holds only the in-frame ones, with some missing. The profile shows about 320,000 clones, about 93% of them singletons. Trimming removed 4 bases from V and 0 bases from J, with 13 bases in between. CDR3 length: 16 residues. CDR1 and CDR2 (germline): SGHKS, YYEKEE (reference sequence).

Here the sequenced sample was peripheral blood, taken 5 to 6 months after surgery. The chain carries TRBV5-5 and TRBJ1-4; D remains ambiguous. The receptor's source is a boy under three years old with tuberous sclerosis and intractable seizures. The DNA of the CDR3 is TGTGCCAGCAGCCCAGACTGGAGGGCAACTAATGAAAAACTGTTTTTT. Its translation is CASSPDWRATNEKLFF.